This T cell receptor (beta chain) was identified in a study of T cells after yellow fever vaccination. Background on the study: Fractions low in cell number were prepared with SMART-Seq v4 Ultra Low Input.

This clonotype appeared many times. Its specificity is unknown. Via MiXCR, TCRdb re-called the 5' RACE reads, giving one row per CDR3 protein. The repertoire consists of some 100,000 distinct CDR3 sequences, with 7.2% occurring once and the leading ten covering approximately 2.7%. Overall study results and limits: It was the secondary response that reached its peak faster, day 5 versus 15, but it was weaker. Boosting was followed by the reappearance of most primary-vaccination clones (approximately 95% CD4, 85% to 90% CD8). The appearance of a small share of clonotypes in both CD4 and CD8 compartments was observed.

CDR1 and CDR2 (germline): KGHDR, SFDVKD. This CDR3 spans 14 amino acids. Trimming cost V 4 bases and J 1 base; bases outside gene matches: 2. This rearrangement joins TRBV24-1 to TRBJ1-1; 7 bases are shared with TRBD1. Sequencing was performed on CD4+ T cells sorted from PBMCs, taken about 49 days after the first yellow fever vaccination. The sequence came from a man between 18 and 29 years old who received the YFV17D yellow fever vaccine. CDR3 amino acids: CATSEGQTNTEAFF. CDR3 nucleotides: TGTGCCACCAGTGAGGGACAGACGAACACTGAAGCTTTCTTT.